The next 28 T cell receptor beta chains were all read from a single sample in a study of blood T cell repertoires in COVID-19. The table came from immunoSEQ multiplex PCR; TCRdb's copy has only in-frame clones and leaves some out. Counted here are about 160,000 clones, approximately 88% occurring once; the ten biggest clones make up 9.1%. Sequenced material: peripheral blood. These receptors were taken from a woman at least 80 years old with active or convalescent COVID-19.

CDR3 protein: CASSQQGEAAPLHF. DNA of the CDR3: TGTGCCAGCAGCCAGCAGGGGGAGGCGGCTCCCCTCCACTTT. The chain joins TRBV7-9 to TRBJ1-6; 7 bases map to TRBD1. The CDR3 consists of 14 residues. The germline CDR1 and CDR2 sequences are SEHNR and FQNEAQ (reference sequence). After removal of 5 bases from V and 13 bases from J, the junction contained 11 bases not matched to a gene.

The chain carries TRBV11-2 and TRBJ2-2; D is unclear. The CDR3 contains 14 residues. CDR1 and CDR2 from the germline V gene are SGHAT and FQNNGV. The ends were cut back, 7 bases at V and 6 bases at J, with 15 bases in the middle. This CDR3 is CASTPVLNAGELFF. The CDR3, as DNA: TGTGCCAGCACCCCCGTTTTAAATGCCGGGGAGCTGTTTTTT.

The V call is TRBV6-6, the J call TRBJ1-2; 7 nucleotides match TRBD1. The CDR3 is made up of 16 amino acids. Germline-derived CDR1 and CDR2 are MNHNY and SVGAGI (reference sequence). Trimming at V came to 2 bases and at J to 3 bases, leaving 9 bases not matched to a gene. The DNA of the CDR3 is TGTGCCAGCAGTTACCTCCGACAGGGTGCCTACTATGGCTACACCTTC. As protein: CASSYLRQGAYYGYTF.

This clone was picked up a small number of times. This chain joins TRBV2 and TRBJ1-3; TRBD1 matches at 11 bases. Germline V gene sequence: CDR1 SNHLY, CDR2 FYNNEI. This CDR3 has 14 residues. V trimming: 6 bases; J trimming: 6 bases; junction bases outside the gene matches: 4. CDR3 loop: CASSPGQGANTIYF. CDR3 nucleotide sequence: TGTGCCAGCAGCCCCGGACAGGGGGCAAACACCATATATTTT.

V gene TRBV19 combines with J gene TRBJ1-2, with D possibly matching TRBD1 (5 bases). V lost 0 bases, J lost 3 bases, and 11 bases lay in between. The CDR3 covers 15 residues. Germline assignment: CDR1 LNHDA and CDR2 SQIVND (reference sequence). In DNA form, the CDR3 reads TGTGCCAGTAGTATAGATCGATCAGGGTACTATGGCTACACCTTC. It codes for CASSIDRSGYYGYTF.

The chain recombines TRBV5-1 with TRBJ2-3; TRBD1 agrees at 10 bases. Trimming at V came to 4 bases and at J to 0 bases, leaving 2 bases not matched to a gene. This CDR3 is built from 15 residues. Germline CDR1 and CDR2: SGHRS and YFSETQ. CDR3 residues: CASSPGQGSTDTQYF. As DNA, the CDR3 is TGCGCCAGCAGCCCGGGACAGGGGAGCACAGATACGCAGTATTTT.

In its sample, this clone was seen once. The V call is TRBV5-4, the J call TRBJ2-2, with D uncertain. Looked up from germline, CDR1 is SGHNT and CDR2 is YYREEE (reference sequence). V lost 0 bases and J lost 2, with 5 bases in between. CDR3 size: 14 residues. CDR3 DNA: TGTGCCAGCAGCTTGGACAGAAACACCGGGGAGCTGTTTTTT. It yields the protein CASSLDRNTGELFF. Full variable domain (outside the CDR3, taken from reference TRBV5-4 and TRBJ2-2): ETGVTQSPTHLIKTRGQQVTLRCSSQSGHNTVSWYQQALGQGPQFIFQYYREEENGRGNFPPRFSGLQFPNYSSELNVNALELDDSALYLCASSLDRNTGELFFGEGSRLTVL.

The V call is TRBV24-1, the J call TRBJ1-6; the match to TRBD1 covers 9 bases. Germline loops: CDR1 KGHDR, CDR2 SFDVKD. Germline trimming cut 7 bases from V and 4 bases from J; bases unmatched to any gene: 7. The CDR3 runs 16 residues. DNA for the CDR3: TGTGCCACCAGGGACAGGGGCCCCCTTTATAATTCACCCCTCCACTTT. This sequence encodes CATRDRGPLYNSPLHF.

CDR3: CASRTLSGGESEQFF. DNA of the CDR3: TGTGCCAGCAGGACCCTTAGCGGGGGGGAATCTGAGCAGTTCTTC. This chain connects TRBV6-5 to TRBJ2-1, with 11 bases that match TRBD2. V lost 6 bases to trimming and J lost 9 bases; unmatched junction nucleotides: 10. CDR3 length equals 15 residues. Germline values: CDR1 MNHEY, CDR2 SVGAGI.

The chain uses TRBV7-9 and TRBJ1-1; 9 bases are shared with TRBD1. Germline CDR1 reads SEHNR; CDR2 reads FQNEAQ (reference sequence). V shed 1 base, J shed 4 bases, and the junction held 4 bases outside the gene matches. The CDR3 has 15 amino acids. The CDR3 DNA sequence: TGTGCCAGCAGCTTAGGGCGACAGGGGGGCACTGAAGCTTTCTTT. It yields the protein CASSLGRQGGTEAFF.

This chain uses TRBV3-1 (or the pseudogene TRBV3-2) with TRBJ2-5; the D gene is possibly TRBD1 (7 bases). Germline CDR1 and CDR2: LGHDT and YNNKEL (reference sequence). Between the trimmed V and J ends, which lost 2 bases and 4 bases, there was a span of 23 bases. The CDR3 length is 18 residues. The CDR3 here is CASSQLYLGQGGRETQYF. CDR3 coding DNA: TGTGCCAGCAGCCAACTCTACCTCGGGCAGGGGGGACGAGAGACCCAGTACTTC.

The rearrangement links TRBV19 to TRBJ1-3, with D tentatively TRBD1 (5 bases). The ends were cut back, 4 bases at V and 3 bases at J, with 13 bases in the middle. CDR3 length: 15 amino acids. The germline CDR1 and CDR2 sequences are LNHDA and SQIVND (reference sequence). The CDR3 DNA follows: TGTGCCAGTAGTAAGCAGGGAGGGAATGGAAACACCATATATTTT. This gives the protein CASSKQGGNGNTIYF.

The V call is TRBV11-2, the J call TRBJ2-1; the D is unclear. Trimming pared 7 bases from V and 9 bases from J, leaving 13 bases between. The CDR3 totals 12 residues. Germline values: CDR1 SGHAT, CDR2 FQNNGV. The CDR3: CASTPGESEQFF. The CDR3, as DNA: TGTGCCAGCACCCCAGGTGAAAGTGAGCAGTTCTTC.

DNA of the CDR3: TGTGCCAGCAGTCCCCCTGGACACATGAACACTGAAGCTTTCTTT. It codes for CASSPPGHMNTEAFF. The V call is TRBV25-1, the J call TRBJ1-1, with D perhaps matching TRBD1 (5 bases). The germline V gene has CDR1 MGHDK and CDR2 SYGVNS. V was pared by 5 bases and J by 0 bases, with 13 bases between. The CDR3 is 15 residues long.

The chain is built from TRBV21-1 and TRBJ1-3; no DNA check was done on the table's D call, TRBD1. TRBV21-1 is noted as a pseudogene. The CDR3 runs 18 residues. The CDR3 loop reads CASRITSGTGTGGNTIYF. CDR3 nucleotides: TGTGCCAGCAGGATCACCTCCGGGACAGGGACGGGGGGAAACACCATATATTTT.

The chain joins TRBV5-1 to TRBJ2-7; D is possibly TRBD1 (6 bases). Germline CDR1 reads SGHRS; CDR2 reads YFSETQ. Trimming shortened V by 4 bases and J by 2 bases, and 16 bases separated the two germline ends. This CDR3 region has 15 residues. CDR3 in DNA: TGCGCCAGCAGCACTACAGGGATAGGGACCTACGAGCAGTACTTC. This translates into CASSTTGIGTYEQYF.

This chain uses TRBV7-8 with TRBJ1-4, with TRBD1 matching over 10 bases. J gave up 5 bases and V 5 bases, and 5 bases lay outside the gene matches. The length of the CDR3 is 15 residues. Germline CDR1 SGHVS, CDR2 FQNEAQ. CDR3 nucleotides: TGTGCCAGCAGCCGTCCGGGACAGGGGAATGAAAAACTGTTTTTT. Translation: CASSRPGQGNEKLFF.

This clone showed up just a few times. The V gene is TRBV2, the J gene TRBJ1-1; a possible D gene is TRBD1 (5 bases). Germline CDR1 is SNHLY and CDR2 is FYNNEI. Trimming stripped 7 bases from V and 4 bases from J, with 10 bases between. This CDR3 is built from 12 residues. The CDR3 nucleotides read TGTGCCAGCAACCGGGGGACCACTGAAGCTTTCTTT. The encoded protein is CASNRGTTEAFF.

This clone came up a few times. The CDR3 here is CASSLGTGGDGYTF. CDR3 nucleotides: TGTGCCAGCAGCTTAGGGACAGGGGGAGATGGCTACACCTTC. The chain combines TRBV11-2 with TRBJ1-2, with TRBD1 matching 10 bases. This CDR3 spans 14 amino acids. Germline CDR1 SGHAT, CDR2 FQNNGV. Trimming took 1 base from V and 6 from J; bases not matched to a gene: 2. The variable domain in full, with the rest retrieved from reference TRBV11-2 and TRBJ1-2, is EAGVAQSPRYKIIEKRQSVAFWCNPISGHATLYWYQQILGQGPKLLIQFQNNGVVDDSQLPKDRFSAERLKGVDSTLKIQPAKLEDSAVYLCASSLGTGGDGYTFGSGTRLTVV.

The DNA of the CDR3 is TGTGCCAGCAGTGTAATATCCCAAGAGACCCAGTACTTC. Its protein is CASSVISQETQYF. V is TRBV2 and J is TRBJ2-5; no reliable D call. V was trimmed by 4 bases and J by 1 base, leaving 7 bases between them. Germline loops: CDR1 SNHLY, CDR2 FYNNEI. The CDR3 runs 13 residues.

This chain links TRBV7-3 with TRBJ1-1, with 7 bases matching TRBD1. V shed 2 bases and J 2 bases; nucleotides not matched to a gene: 5. The V gene's germline CDR1 is SGHTA and CDR2 FQGTGA. CDR3 length: 15 residues. The CDR3 protein is CASSLSRDSNTEAFF. For the CDR3, the DNA is TGTGCCAGCAGCTTATCCCGGGACAGTAACACTGAAGCTTTCTTT.

This clone was seen just once. The V call is TRBV3-1 (or the pseudogene TRBV3-2), the J call TRBJ2-7; D is possibly TRBD1 (7 bases). CDR3 length: 14 residues. V dropped 4 bases and J dropped 6 bases, with 16 bases sitting between them. Germline CDR1 is LGHDT and CDR2 is YNNKEL (reference sequence). CDR3 DNA: TGTGCCAGCAGCCCCCGGCAGGGGGGAATCGAGCAGTACTTC. It encodes CASSPRQGGIEQYF.

As for this clone: This sample also contains other DNA sequences that code for the same CDR3. V usage is TRBV12-3 or TRBV12-4 and J usage is TRBJ1-2; perhaps TRBD1 as D (5 bases). The CDR3 loop spans 13 amino acids. With 2 bases removed from V and 4 bases from J, the gap between germline ends came to 8 bases. CDR3 region: CASSLRQGYGYTF. CDR3 bases: TGTGCCAGCAGTTTAAGGCAGGGCTATGGCTACACCTTC.

The chain carries TRBV19 and TRBJ1-1; TRBD1 aligns across 8 bases. The V gene end was trimmed by 9 bases and the J gene end by 1 base; junction bases not matched to a gene: 4. Germline assignment: CDR1 LNHDA and CDR2 SQIVND (reference sequence). The CDR3 contains 13 residues. DNA of the CDR3: TGTGCCAGCCGGGACAGGCCGAACACTGAAGCTTTCTTT. Amino acids: CASRDRPNTEAFF.

This rearrangement joins TRBV5-1 to TRBJ1-3; D unresolved. The V and J ends lost 0 bases and 3 bases respectively, with 4 bases between them. Looked up from germline, CDR1 is SGHRS and CDR2 is YFSETQ. This CDR3 is 13 amino acids long. The CDR3 sequence: CASSLDRGNTIYF. The CDR3 DNA follows: TGCGCCAGCAGCTTGGATCGTGGAAACACCATATATTTT.

This chain links TRBV3-1 (or the pseudogene TRBV3-2) with TRBJ1-1; a possible D gene is TRBD1 (6 bases). Germline CDR1 and CDR2: LGHDT and YNNKEL (reference sequence). The ends were cut back, 4 bases at V and 4 bases at J, with 16 bases in the middle. This CDR3 has 15 residues. CDR3 DNA: TGTGCCAGCAGCCCCCCACAGGGAAGACCCACTGAAGCTTTCTTT. Translation: CASSPPQGRPTEAFF.

The rearrangement links TRBV29-1 to TRBJ1-1, with 8 bases that match TRBD1. The ends lost 7 bases at V and 1 base at J; junction bases unmatched: 2. Looked up from germline, CDR1 is SQVTM and CDR2 is ANQGSEA. The CDR3 runs 12 residues. This chain's CDR3 is CSAGQGNTEAFF. Written as DNA, the CDR3 is TGCAGCGCCGGACAGGGGAACACTGAAGCTTTCTTT.

V gene TRBV15 combines with J gene TRBJ1-1; 9 positions match TRBD1. The CDR3 has 15 amino acids. Germline values: CDR1 LNHNV, CDR2 YYDKDF (reference sequence). V trimming: 2 bases; J trimming: 1 base; junction bases outside the gene matches: 2. The DNA of the CDR3 is TGTGCCACCAGCAGAAGACAGGGGGGGAACACTGAAGCTTTCTTT. This sequence encodes CATSRRQGGNTEAFF. The complete variable domain, with remaining parts taken from reference TRBV15 and TRBJ1-1, reads DAMVIQNPRYQVTQFGKPVTLSCSQTLNHNVMYWYQQKSSQAPKLLFHYYDKDFNNEADTPDNFQSRRPNTSFCFLDIRSPGLGDTAMYLCATSRRQGGNTEAFFGQGTRLTVV.